This T cell receptor (beta chain) originates from a study of blood T cell repertoires in COVID-19. On the study more broadly: T cells, B-cell-depleted T cells, or PBMCs provided the cDNA or gDNA that served as material.

Generated by immunoSEQ multiplex PCR, the TCRdb table keeps only in-frame clones and is missing some. This sample has roughly 120,000 clones, with roughly 90% found just once. The TCR originated in a man in his 60s with COVID-19, enrolled during active disease. Source material: peripheral blood.

CDR3 sequence: CASSEIRGETQYF. The CDR3 coding sequence is TGTGCCAGCAGTGAAATCAGGGGGGAGACCCAGTACTTC. The rearrangement uses TRBV2 and TRBJ2-5, with 7 bases lining up with TRBD1. The length of the CDR3 is 13 residues. Germline trimming cut 2 bases from V and 5 bases from J; bases unmatched to any gene: 2. CDR1 and CDR2 (germline): SNHLY, FYNNEI.